This TCR beta chain was recovered during a study of shared clonotypes between healthy human individuals. General study findings and limits: Sample collection involved blood only; tissue repertoires are likely different.

On this clone itself: What it binds is unknown.

The protocol was immunoSEQ multiplex PCR, while the TCRdb copy is restricted to in-frame clones and leaves out a portion. The table includes over a million clones, roughly 96% detected once. From CD4+ cells came CD45RA+ naive and CD45RA-negative memory subsets. The germline V gene encodes CDR1 SGHTA and CDR2 FQGNSA. The J segment lost 3 bases and the V segment lost 5 bases, leaving 7 bases of the junction unmatched. The CDR3 is made up of 14 amino acids. Material: naive CD4+ T cells sorted from blood. Documented subset: CD45RA+ positively selected. The receptor was derived from a man aged 30-40 years in good health. This chain joins TRBV7-2 and TRBJ2-7; 7 nucleotides match TRBD1. CDR3 protein: CASSLRQGNYEQYF. The DNA of the CDR3 is TGTGCCAGCAGCCTTAGACAGGGAAACTACGAGCAGTACTTC. Full variable domain (remainder filled in from reference TRBV7-2 and TRBJ2-7): GAGVSQSPSNKVTEKGKDVELRCDPISGHTALYWYRQSLGQGLEFLIYFQGNSAPDKSGLPSDRFSAERTGGSVSTLTIQRTQQEDSAVYLCASSLRQGNYEQYFGPGTRLTVT.